The rows below give T cell receptor beta chains drawn from one sample of a study of T cells in Graves' hyperthyroidism and ophthalmopathy. One entry per CDR3 protein, called by TCRdb with MiXCR from the multiplex PCR reads. The table has 500,000 to 600,000 distinct CDR3 sequences, around 50% seen once. The material sequenced was peripheral blood or thyroid tissue (not recorded which). These receptors originate from an adult woman with Graves' disease, either hyperthyroidism or ophthalmopathy (not recorded which). The CDR3 runs from the conserved cysteine through the conserved F or W. D genes are given only for firm matches. Rows may omit the clone size; those that give it use once, few, many or a size class.

V gene,clone size,J gene,D gene,CDR3 protein,CDR3 DNA
TRBV7-9,many,TRBJ1-5,-,CARGGGGGSNQPQHF,TGTGCCCGCGGGGGGGGTGGCGGGAGCAATCAGCCCCAGCATTTT
TRBV28,few,TRBJ1-4,-,CASSGEKLFF,TGTGCCAGCAGTGGCGAAAAACTGTTTTTT
TRBV19,-,TRBJ2-7,TRBD1,CASRSGTGEDEQYF,TGTGCCAGTAGATCTGGGACAGGGGAGGACGAGCAGTACTTC
TRBV10-3,-,TRBJ1-2,-,CAINSGGTYGYTF,TGTGCCATCAACTCCGGGGGAACCTATGGCTACACCTTC
TRBV19,many,TRBJ1-5,-,CASSGGTTGDQPQHF,TGTGCCAGTAGTGGGGGGACCACGGGCGATCAGCCCCAGCATTTT
TRBV7-2,once,TRBJ1-6,-,CASSYQPRGSSPLHF,TGTGCCAGCAGCTATCAACCCAGGGGAAGTTCACCCCTCCACTTT
TRBV29-1,-,TRBJ1-1,-,CSVESWPINTEAFF,TGCAGCGTTGAAAGTTGGCCGATAAACACTGAAGCTTTCTTT
TRBV25-1,many,TRBJ2-7,TRBD2,CASRSGGPSEQYF,TGTGCCAGCAGGTCGGGAGGGCCTAGTGAGCAGTACTTC
TRBV7-3,few,TRBJ1-2,-,CASSLRRGSGYTF,TGTGCCAGCAGCTTACGACGCGGGAGTGGCTACACCTTC
TRBV7-8,-,TRBJ1-2,-,CASSRGGAGGYTF,TGTGCCAGCAGCCGAGGGGGGGCCGGTGGCTACACCTTC
TRBV19,-,TRBJ1-6,-,CASGRLNSPLHF,TGTGCCAGCGGACGGCTGAATTCACCCCTCCACTTT
TRBV7-6,many,TRBJ2-5,-,CASSLRQAGGVETQYF,TGTGCCAGCAGCTTACGACAGGCTGGGGGTGTAGAGACCCAGTACTTC
TRBV7-6,many,TRBJ2-7,TRBD1,CASSLGDRGPYEQYF,TGTGCCAGCAGCTTAGGGGACAGGGGCCCCTACGAGCAGTACTTC
TRBV4-3,many,TRBJ1-5,-,CASSQDLNGGQPQHF,TGCGCCAGCAGCCAAGATCTCAACGGGGGTCAGCCCCAGCATTTT
TRBV5-1,many,TRBJ2-5,-,CASSELEETQYF,TGCGCCAGCAGCGAACTAGAGGAGACCCAGTACTTC
TRBV20-1,many,TRBJ1-1,-,CSIGRDRTEAFF,TGCAGTATCGGTAGGGATCGCACTGAAGCTTTCTTT
TRBV24-1,few,TRBJ2-1,TRBD1,CATSTGGQSNEQFF,TGTGCCACCAGTACAGGGGGACAGTCGAATGAGCAGTTCTTC
TRBV20-1,many,TRBJ2-7,-,CSATQGQGEQYF,TGCAGTGCTACTCAGGGCCAGGGGGAGCAGTACTTC
TRBV25-1,many,TRBJ2-5,-,CASSDRGASGETQYF,TGTGCCAGCAGTGATCGCGGGGCGTCGGGGGAGACCCAGTACTTC
TRBV7-2,-,TRBJ2-7,-,CASSLLPITGYEQYF,TGTGCCAGCAGCTTACTCCCCATAACAGGATACGAGCAGTACTTC
TRBV9,-,TRBJ1-6,-,CASSSPSGRGDSPLHF,TGTGCCAGCAGCTCCCCGTCGGGCAGGGGAGATTCACCCCTCCACTTT
TRBV7-9,many,TRBJ2-7,-,CASSSSGLGEQYF,TGTGCCAGCAGCTCGTCCGGGTTGGGCGAGCAGTACTTC
TRBV2,few,TRBJ1-3,-,CASSMAGNTIYF,TGTGCCAGCAGTATGGCTGGAAACACCATATATTTT
TRBV10-3,-,TRBJ2-7,-,CASSDRLEQYF,TGTGCCAGCAGTGACCGCCTCGAGCAGTACTTC
TRBV11-1,few,TRBJ2-2,TRBD1,CASSWDRGTETGELFF,TGTGCCAGCAGCTGGGACAGGGGGACAGAAACCGGGGAGCTGTTTTTT
TRBV7-9,few,TRBJ1-1,TRBD1,CASSRGGTANTEAFF,TGTGCCAGCAGCCGAGGAGGGACAGCAAACACTGAAGCTTTCTTT
TRBV20-1,-,TRBJ1-2,-,CSAYTGDDCYTF,TGCAGTGCTTATACCGGGGACGATTGCTACACCTTC
TRBV9,-,TRBJ1-5,TRBD1,CASSVSGGKGNQPQHF,TGTGCCAGCAGCGTATCAGGGGGGAAAGGCAATCAGCCCCAGCATTTT
TRBV4-3,-,TRBJ2-7,-,CASSQVSGQSYKQYF,TGCGCCAGCAGCCAAGTGTCAGGGCAGTCCTACAAGCAGTACTTC
TRBV5-1,few,TRBJ2-7,-,CASNGASYEQYF,TGCGCCAGCAACGGGGCGTCCTACGAGCAGTACTTC
TRBV29-1,-,TRBJ2-4,-,CSVERAESSQGIQYF,TGCAGCGTTGAACGGGCAGAGTCTAGCCAGGGCATTCAGTACTTC
TRBV29-1,few,TRBJ1-1,-,CSASLPGQANTEAFF,TGCAGCGCCTCCTTACCGGGACAAGCGAACACTGAAGCTTTCTTT
TRBV7-2,-,TRBJ2-5,TRBD2,CASSSRGLAVGETQYF,TGTGCCAGCAGCTCAAGGGGACTAGCGGTGGGGGAGACCCAGTACTTC
TRBV5-1,-,TRBJ2-7,TRBD2,CASNTASGSHEQYF,TGCGCCAGCAATACGGCTAGCGGGAGCCACGAGCAGTACTTC
TRBV19,-,TRBJ1-5,-,CASSPSSRGILDF,TGTGCCAGTAGTCCGTCAAGCAGGGGTATTCTGGATTTT
TRBV20-1,-,TRBJ1-3,-,CSAERAGNTIYF,TGCAGTGCGGAGAGGGCTGGAAACACCATATATTTT
TRBV20-1,once,TRBJ1-2,-,CSATNITRDTSGDDGYTF,TGCAGTGCTACTAACATTACCCGGGACACTTCCGGGGACGATGGCTACACCTTC
TRBV7-2,-,TRBJ1-6,-,CASSLDFTNSPLHF,TGTGCCAGCAGCTTAGACTTCACAAATTCACCCCTCCACTTT
TRBV3-1,few,TRBJ1-2,-,CASSQEATDGYTF,TGTGCCAGCAGCCAAGAGGCCACGGATGGCTACACCTTC
TRBV19,-,TRBJ2-2,-,CAWTSAEEEAGELFF,TGTGCCTGGACCTCCGCGGAGGAAGAGGCCGGGGAGCTGTTTTTT
TRBV20-1,many,TRBJ1-1,-,CSARPRSSMNTEAFF,TGCAGTGCTAGACCGAGGTCAAGCATGAACACTGAAGCTTTCTTT
TRBV5-1,-,TRBJ2-7,TRBD2,CASSDLYGRAYEQYF,TGCGCCAGCAGCGACCTGTACGGGAGGGCCTACGAGCAGTACTTC
TRBV7-9,-,TRBJ1-6,TRBD1,CASSQGMTGGSPLHF,TGTGCCAGCAGCCAAGGGATGACAGGGGGCTCACCCCTCCACTTT
TRBV7-9,-,TRBJ1-2,-,CASSSPTGVGYGYTF,TGTGCCAGCAGTTCCCCGACAGGCGTTGGGTATGGCTACACCTTC
TRBV20-1,many,TRBJ2-5,-,CSARDMQGRETQYF,TGCAGTGCTAGAGATATGCAGGGGCGCGAGACCCAGTACTTC
TRBV25-1,-,TRBJ2-2,-,CASSRQQVATGELFF,TGTGCCAGCAGTCGACAGCAGGTAGCCACCGGGGAGCTGTTTTTT
TRBV15,-,TRBJ2-3,-,CATSRGTPYTDTQYF,TGTGCCACCAGCAGAGGGACACCATACACAGATACGCAGTATTTT
TRBV20-1,many,TRBJ1-6,TRBD1,CSAQTGAGNSPLHF,TGCAGTGCCCAGACAGGGGCGGGTAATTCACCCCTCCACTTT
TRBV20-1,-,TRBJ2-5,TRBD1,CSAKAGTGPVETQYF,TGCAGTGCAAAAGCCGGGACAGGGCCCGTAGAGACCCAGTACTTC
TRBV10-3,-,TRBJ2-1,-,CAISARQVSEQFF,TGTGCCATCAGTGCGAGACAGGTTTCCGAGCAGTTCTTC
TRBV7-2,-,TRBJ2-7,-,CASKRPQTNTGEQYF,TGTGCCAGCAAGAGACCCCAAACGAACACCGGGGAGCAGTACTTC
TRBV7-2,-,TRBJ2-5,-,CASSQAPGGPALGAQYF,TGTGCCAGCAGCCAAGCCCCGGGGGGCCCTGCCCTCGGGGCCCAGTACTTC